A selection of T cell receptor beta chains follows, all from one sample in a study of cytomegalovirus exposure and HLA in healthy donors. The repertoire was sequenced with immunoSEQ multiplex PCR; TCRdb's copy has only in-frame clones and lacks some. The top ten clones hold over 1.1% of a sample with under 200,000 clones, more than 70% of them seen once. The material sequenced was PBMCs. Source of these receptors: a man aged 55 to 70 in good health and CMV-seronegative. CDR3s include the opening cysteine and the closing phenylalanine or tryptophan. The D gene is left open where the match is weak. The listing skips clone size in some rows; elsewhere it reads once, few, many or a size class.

CDR3 protein: CASSVGLAGAGQETQYF
CDR3 DNA: TGTGCCAGCAGCGTGGGACTAGCGGGGGCAGGCCAAGAGACCCAGTACTTC
J gene: TRBJ2-5
V gene: TRBV9
clone size: once
D gene: TRBD2

CDR3 protein: CASSYSGQGDEKLFF
CDR3 DNA: TGTGCCAGCAGTTACTCAGGGCAGGGCGACGAAAAACTGTTTTTT
J gene: TRBJ1-4
V gene: TRBV6-5
clone size: -
D gene: -

CDR3 protein: CASSQGPRQASTAGVTQYF
CDR3 DNA: TGTGCCAGCAGCCAAGGACCCAGACAGGCCAGTACCGCTGGAGTTACGCAGTATTTT
J gene: TRBJ2-3
V gene: TRBV14
clone size: few
D gene: -

CDR3 protein: CASTQTRSSNSPLHF
CDR3 DNA: TGTGCCAGCACCCAGACACGTTCGAGTAATTCACCCCTCCACTTT
J gene: TRBJ1-6
V gene: TRBV5-4
clone size: -
D gene: -

CDR3 protein: CASSLAGGSSGNTIYF
CDR3 DNA: TGTGCCAGCAGCTTAGCGGGAGGGAGCTCTGGAAACACCATATATTTT
J gene: TRBJ1-3
V gene: TRBV7-6
clone size: -
D gene: -

CDR3 protein: CATSRAGAGQETQYF
CDR3 DNA: TGTGCCACCAGCAGAGCAGGGGCAGGCCAAGAGACCCAGTACTTC
J gene: TRBJ2-5
V gene: TRBV15
clone size: -
D gene: -

CDR3 protein: CATCAGGVLYNSPLHF
CDR3 DNA: TGTGCCACCTGCGCTGGGGGCGTCCTCTATAATTCACCCCTCCACTTT
J gene: TRBJ1-6
V gene: TRBV10-3
clone size: once
D gene: -

CDR3 protein: CASRLAGFNNEQFF
CDR3 DNA: TGTGCCAGCAGACTAGCGGGATTCAACAATGAGCAGTTCTTC
J gene: TRBJ2-1
V gene: TRBV27
clone size: -
D gene: TRBD2

CDR3 protein: CASSESGTSVHEQFF
CDR3 DNA: TGTGCCAGCAGTGAGTCCGGGACTAGTGTCCATGAGCAGTTCTTC
J gene: TRBJ2-1
V gene: TRBV28
clone size: -
D gene: TRBD2

CDR3 protein: CASSNRDSHNEQFF
CDR3 DNA: TGTGCCAGCAGTAACCGGGACAGCCACAATGAGCAGTTCTTC
J gene: TRBJ2-1
V gene: TRBV28
clone size: -
D gene: TRBD1

CDR3 protein: CASSLGVAGGGLDEQFF
CDR3 DNA: TGTGCCAGCAGCCTCGGGGTAGCGGGAGGGGGGTTGGATGAGCAGTTCTTC
J gene: TRBJ2-1
V gene: TRBV7-8
clone size: few
D gene: TRBD2

CDR3 protein: CASSDPGQGYTEAFF
CDR3 DNA: TGTGCCAGCAGCGACCCGGGACAGGGCTACACTGAAGCTTTCTTT
J gene: TRBJ1-1
V gene: TRBV6-6
clone size: few
D gene: TRBD1

CDR3 protein: CASSSSPRLDNEQFF
CDR3 DNA: TGTGCCAGCAGCTCCAGCCCCAGACTTGACAATGAGCAGTTCTTC
J gene: TRBJ2-1
V gene: TRBV7-9
clone size: -
D gene: -

CDR3 protein: CASNGGTTGELFF
CDR3 DNA: TGTGCCAGTAACGGCGGGACCACCGGGGAGCTGTTTTTT
J gene: TRBJ2-2
V gene: TRBV19
clone size: -
D gene: -

CDR3 protein: CASSRPHLSYEQYF
CDR3 DNA: TGTGCCAGCAGTCGTCCCCATCTATCCTACGAGCAGTACTTC
J gene: TRBJ2-7
V gene: TRBV28
clone size: -
D gene: -

CDR3 protein: CAWETGGGSEAFF
CDR3 DNA: TGTGCCTGGGAGACAGGGGGCGGATCTGAAGCTTTCTTT
J gene: TRBJ1-1
V gene: TRBV30
clone size: -
D gene: TRBD1

CDR3 protein: CASYAGTGNQPQHF
CDR3 DNA: TGTGCCAGCTACGCCGGGACAGGGAATCAGCCCCAGCATTTT
J gene: TRBJ1-5
V gene: TRBV28
clone size: -
D gene: TRBD1

CDR3 protein: CASSRREGQGGDNSPLHF
CDR3 DNA: TGCGCCAGCAGCCGCCGCGAGGGACAGGGTGGGGATAATTCACCCCTCCACTTT
J gene: TRBJ1-6
V gene: TRBV4-1
clone size: -
D gene: TRBD1

CDR3 protein: CASSKSRQSPHEKLFF
CDR3 DNA: TGTGCCAGCAGCAAATCCCGACAGTCACCACATGAAAAACTGTTTTTT
J gene: TRBJ1-4
V gene: TRBV7-9
clone size: -
D gene: -

CDR3 protein: CASRFSAGTEAFF
CDR3 DNA: TGTGCCAGCAGATTCTCCGCCGGCACTGAAGCTTTCTTT
J gene: TRBJ1-1
V gene: TRBV7-2
clone size: -
D gene: -

CDR3 protein: CASSKGLEYQETQYF
CDR3 DNA: TGTGCCAGCAGCAAGGGACTAGAGTACCAAGAGACCCAGTACTTC
J gene: TRBJ2-5
V gene: TRBV5-4
clone size: -
D gene: TRBD2

CDR3 protein: CASSPRLATQETQYF
CDR3 DNA: TGTGCCAGCAGTCCGCGACTGGCAACCCAAGAGACCCAGTACTTC
J gene: TRBJ2-5
V gene: TRBV27
clone size: -
D gene: -

CDR3 protein: CASSLASGEETQYF
CDR3 DNA: TGTGCCAGCAGTTTGGCGTCAGGGGAAGAGACCCAGTACTTC
J gene: TRBJ2-5
V gene: TRBV28
clone size: -
D gene: -

CDR3 protein: CASSIFRNTEAFF
CDR3 DNA: TGTGCCAGCAGTATCTTTAGGAACACTGAAGCTTTCTTT
J gene: TRBJ1-1
V gene: TRBV6-5
clone size: few
D gene: -

CDR3 protein: CASSLDRGRTEAFF
CDR3 DNA: TGTGCCAGCAGCCTCGACAGGGGGCGCACTGAAGCTTTCTTT
J gene: TRBJ1-1
V gene: TRBV7-3
clone size: -
D gene: TRBD1

CDR3 protein: CASRTGGDLGNTIYF
CDR3 DNA: TGTGCCAGCCGAACAGGGGGGGACCTCGGAAACACCATATATTTT
J gene: TRBJ1-3
V gene: TRBV28
clone size: -
D gene: TRBD1

CDR3 protein: CASSQKGGEIHNEQFF
CDR3 DNA: TGTGCCAGCAGCCAAAAGGGAGGGGAAATCCACAATGAGCAGTTCTTC
J gene: TRBJ2-1
V gene: TRBV11-3
clone size: -
D gene: TRBD2

CDR3 protein: CASSLFGQGNNEQFF
CDR3 DNA: TGTGCCAGCAGCCTTTTCGGACAGGGTAACAATGAGCAGTTCTTC
J gene: TRBJ2-1
V gene: TRBV11-3
clone size: -
D gene: TRBD1

CDR3 protein: CASSLDIREQFF
CDR3 DNA: TGTGCCAGCAGTTTGGACATCAGGGAGCAGTTCTTC
J gene: TRBJ2-1
V gene: TRBV28
clone size: -
D gene: -

CDR3 protein: CASRTQGRRNYGYTF
CDR3 DNA: TGTGCCAGTAGAACACAGGGGCGGAGGAACTATGGCTACACCTTC
J gene: TRBJ1-2
V gene: TRBV19
clone size: few
D gene: TRBD1

CDR3 protein: CASSPGGPYYEQYF
CDR3 DNA: TGTGCCAGCAGCCCAGGGGGGCCCTACTACGAGCAGTACTTC
J gene: TRBJ2-7
V gene: TRBV7-6
clone size: -
D gene: -

CDR3 protein: CSSTISSVGGKEQYF
CDR3 DNA: TGTTCCAGCACCATATCTTCGGTGGGGGGGAAAGAGCAGTACTTC
J gene: TRBJ2-7
V gene: TRBV7-9
clone size: -
D gene: TRBD2

CDR3 protein: CASSETSSFETQYF
CDR3 DNA: TGCGCCAGCAGCGAGACTAGCTCTTTTGAGACCCAGTACTTC
J gene: TRBJ2-5
V gene: TRBV4-1
clone size: -
D gene: TRBD2

CDR3 protein: CASSFGGTSGSYEQYF
CDR3 DNA: TGTGCCAGCAGCTTTGGTGGGACTAGCGGCTCCTACGAGCAGTACTTC
J gene: TRBJ2-7
V gene: TRBV7-9
clone size: once
D gene: TRBD2